The T cell receptor (beta chain) under discussion was sequenced for a study of response to subunit inactivated influenza vaccine. In germline, CDR1 is ENHRY, CDR2 SYGVKD. This CDR3 spans 15 amino acids. V was clipped by 10 bases and J by 0 bases; unmatched bases: 6. TCRdb analysed the RT-PCR reads with MiXCR anew, one entry per CDR3 protein. The repertoire holds fewer than 600,000 distinct CDR3 sequences, with 6% to 9% as singletons. In this sample, this clonotype turned up a few times. This TCR derives from a man aged 50 to 75 who received an inactivated influenza vaccine. This chain links TRBV10-3 with TRBJ2-6; 7 positions match TRBD1. Sequenced material: PBMCs from blood, taken less than 25 months after vaccination. CDR3 sequence: CATSDRDSGANVLTF. CDR3 sequence (DNA): TGTGCCACGTCAGACAGGGACTCTGGGGCCAACGTCCTGACTTTC.